These T cell receptor beta chains were read from a single sample in a study of blood T cell repertoires in COVID-19. Some clones are missing from TCRdb's copy, which holds only in-frame ones; the method was immunoSEQ multiplex PCR. This table holds about 100,000 clones, more than 75% found once. The specimen sequenced was peripheral blood. Source of these receptors: a human donor in a cohort sampled during active COVID-19. Each CDR3 is given with its conserved first and last residue. A D gene is named only where the DNA matches it firmly. Rows give clone size only sometimes, using once, few, many, or a class for an expanded clone.

d_call	v_call	j_call	clone_size	cdr3_aa	cdr3_nt
TRBD1	TRBV4-1	TRBJ2-7	NA	CASSQGDSEIYEQYF	TGCGCCAGCAGCCAAGGGGACAGCGAAATCTACGAGCAGTACTTC
TRBD2	TRBV7-2	TRBJ2-7	NA	CASSLDAGGYEQYF	TGTGCCAGCAGCTTAGACGCGGGGGGCTACGAGCAGTACTTC
TRBD1	TRBV11-2	TRBJ1-1	NA	CASSLDRENLGTEAFF	TGTGCCAGCAGCCTAGACAGGGAAAATTTGGGAACTGAAGCTTTCTTT
NA	TRBV10-3	TRBJ2-5	NA	CATTGGGQETQYF	TGTGCCACCACCGGGGGTGGGCAAGAGACCCAGTACTTC
TRBD2	TRBV30	TRBJ2-1	NA	CAGLAGGGNEQFF	TGTGCCGGGTTAGCGGGAGGCGGTAATGAGCAGTTCTTC
NA	TRBV29-1	TRBJ1-1	once	CSAAQGWGEAFF	TGCAGCGCCGCGCAGGGATGGGGTGAAGCTTTCTTT
TRBD2	TRBV5-4	TRBJ2-7	NA	CASSWGGTSSYEQYF	TGTGCCAGCAGCTGGGGGGGGACGAGCTCCTACGAGCAGTACTTC
NA	TRBV5-1	TRBJ2-7	NA	CASSLVGGKTYEQYF	TGCGCCAGCAGCTTGGTAGGCGGGAAGACCTACGAGCAGTACTTC
TRBD2	TRBV6-1	TRBJ2-7	NA	CASSEVGLAGGLEQYF	TGTGCCAGCAGTGAAGTGGGACTAGCGGGAGGGCTCGAGCAGTACTTC
NA	TRBV7-2	TRBJ2-7	NA	CASSYGHLPYEQYF	TGTGCCAGCAGCTATGGACACCTTCCCTACGAGCAGTACTTC
NA	TRBV28	TRBJ1-5	NA	CASMRGIAQPQHF	TGTGCCAGCATGCGGGGGATCGCTCAGCCCCAGCATTTT
TRBD1	TRBV7-9	TRBJ2-2	NA	CASSSRGTGAGELFF	TGTGCCAGCAGCTCCAGGGGGACAGGGGCCGGGGAGCTGTTTTTT
NA	TRBV24-1	TRBJ1-3	NA	CATPGKGPSGNTIYF	TGTGCCACTCCGGGGAAAGGCCCCTCTGGAAACACCATATATTTT
NA	TRBV28	TRBJ1-2	NA	CASSFVEGAGGYTF	TGTGCCAGCAGTTTTGTCGAGGGCGCGGGTGGCTACACCTTC
NA	TRBV7-6	TRBJ1-1	NA	CASSLVPSGNTEAFF	TGTGCCAGCAGCTTAGTTCCGTCCGGGAACACTGAAGCTTTCTTT
NA	TRBV4-3	TRBJ2-2	NA	CASSQATLYQGRSDTGELFF	TGCGCCAGCAGCCAAGCGACCCTATATCAGGGTAGAAGTGACACCGGGGAGCTGTTTTTT
TRBD1	TRBV9	TRBJ1-2	NA	CASSAGQGIGYTF	TGTGCCAGCAGCGCGGGACAGGGTATTGGCTACACCTTC
NA	TRBV6-5	TRBJ2-7	NA	CASRTGVSYEQYF	TGTGCCAGCAGGACGGGAGTCTCCTACGAGCAGTACTTC
TRBD1	TRBV10-3	TRBJ1-1	once	CAIRTGGNTEAFF	TGTGCCATTCGGACAGGGGGGAACACTGAAGCTTTCTTT
TRBD2	TRBV2	TRBJ2-2	NA	CASGDPEREYTGELFF	TGTGCCAGCGGGGACCCTGAGCGGGAGTACACCGGGGAGCTGTTTTTT
TRBD1	TRBV6-4	TRBJ1-1	NA	CASSENRGTEAFF	TGTGCCAGCAGTGAAAACAGGGGTACTGAAGCTTTCTTT
TRBD1	TRBV28	TRBJ1-5	NA	CASSLVTSTGNQPQHF	TGTGCCAGCAGTTTAGTTACCTCGACAGGGAATCAGCCCCAGCATTTT
TRBD2	TRBV7-9	TRBJ2-5	once	CASSLLLAGEETQYF	TGTGCCAGCAGCTTATTGCTAGCGGGAGAAGAGACCCAGTACTTC
NA	TRBV5-1	TRBJ1-5	few	CASSLRRERRGNQPQHF	TGCGCCAGCAGCTTGAGGAGGGAACGTCGGGGCAATCAGCCCCAGCATTTT
NA	TRBV7-3	TRBJ2-7	NA	CASSLNPGDYEQYF	TGTGCCAGCAGCTTAAATCCGGGAGATTACGAGCAGTACTTC
NA	TRBV7-9	TRBJ2-7	NA	CASSKSELTYEQYF	TGTGCCAGCAGTAAATCCGAGCTGACCTACGAGCAGTACTTC
TRBD2	TRBV5-4	TRBJ2-3	NA	CATGPRLLADTDTQYF	TGTGCCACGGGACCCAGACTACTAGCGGACACAGATACGCAGTATTTT
TRBD1	TRBV4-1	TRBJ1-4	few	CASSQGTGPSEKLFF	TGCGCCAGCAGCCAAGGGACAGGGCCTAGTGAAAAACTGTTTTTT
NA	TRBV30	TRBJ1-2	NA	CAWSREVGGYTF	TGTGCCTGGAGCCGAGAGGTCGGGGGCTACACCTTC